This TCR beta chain was sequenced in a study of OX40 agonist ivuxolimab in advanced cancers. Findings and caveats of the study: Partial responders treated at 0.1-3.0 mg/kg exhibited clonal expansion among the lowest measured.

Repertoires were generated with immunoSEQ multiplex PCR, while TCRdb's copy carries only in-frame clones and drops some. The sample includes 44,000 or so clones, roughly 93% of them seen just once. Turning to this clone: What it recognizes is unknown.

Exclusion applied to patients with autoimmune disease history or systemic immunosuppression. Trimming shortened V by 7 bases and J by 0 bases, and 9 bases separated the two germline ends. Germline CDR1 LGHNA, CDR2 YNFKEQ. The CDR3 contains 13 residues. V gene TRBV4-2 combines with J gene TRBJ2-5; D is uncertain. This clonotype originated in an adult with an advanced solid tumor such as melanoma, head and neck, liver or kidney cancer. Specimen: CD4+ or CD8+ T cells sorted from blood, collected in a trial of the OX40 agonist ivuxolimab. CDR3 region: CASTGGNQETQYF. In DNA, the CDR3 is TGTGCCAGCACGGGCGGAAACCAAGAGACCCAGTACTTC.